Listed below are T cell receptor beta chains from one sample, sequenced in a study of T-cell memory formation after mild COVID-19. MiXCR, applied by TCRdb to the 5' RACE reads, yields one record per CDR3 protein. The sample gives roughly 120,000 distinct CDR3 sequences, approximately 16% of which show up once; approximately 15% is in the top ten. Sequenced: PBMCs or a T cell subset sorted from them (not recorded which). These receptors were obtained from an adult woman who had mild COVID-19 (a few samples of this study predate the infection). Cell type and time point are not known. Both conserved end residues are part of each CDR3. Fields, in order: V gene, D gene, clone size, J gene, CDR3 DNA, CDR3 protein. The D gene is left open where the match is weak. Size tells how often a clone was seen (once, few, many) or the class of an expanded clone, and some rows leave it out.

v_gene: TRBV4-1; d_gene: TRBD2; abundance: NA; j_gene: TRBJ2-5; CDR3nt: TGCGCCAGCAGGCGTTACGGGGGGACCGTACAAGAGACCCAGTACTTC; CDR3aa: CASRRYGGTVQETQYF
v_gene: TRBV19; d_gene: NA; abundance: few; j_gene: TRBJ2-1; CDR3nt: TGTGCCAGTAGTATATCGGCCGTTGCACGAAGGTCTCGGGATGAGCAGTTCTTC; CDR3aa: CASSISAVARRSRDEQFF
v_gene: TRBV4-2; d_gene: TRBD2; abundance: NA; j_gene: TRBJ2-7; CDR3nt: TGTGCCAGCAGCCAAGACATAACGGGAGGCCCCGACGAGCAGTACTTC; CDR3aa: CASSQDITGGPDEQYF
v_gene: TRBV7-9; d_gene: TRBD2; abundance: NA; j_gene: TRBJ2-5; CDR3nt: TGTGCCAGCAGCTTAGGACTAGCGGGGTCAGAGACCCAGTACTTC; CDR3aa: CASSLGLAGSETQYF
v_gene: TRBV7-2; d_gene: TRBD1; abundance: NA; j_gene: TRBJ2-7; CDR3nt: TGTGCCAGCAGCCCCGGGACAGGGGGCTTCGAGCAGTACTTC; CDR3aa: CASSPGTGGFEQYF
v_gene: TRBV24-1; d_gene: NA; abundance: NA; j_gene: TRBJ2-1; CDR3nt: TGTGCCACCAGTGATTTTGCGGGAAGTGTGTACAATGAGCAGTTCTTC; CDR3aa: CATSDFAGSVYNEQFF
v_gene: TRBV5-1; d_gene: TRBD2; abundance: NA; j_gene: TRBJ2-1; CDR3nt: TGCGCCAGCAGCCGTAGCGGGAGCTCCTACAATGAGCAGTTCTTC; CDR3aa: CASSRSGSSYNEQFF
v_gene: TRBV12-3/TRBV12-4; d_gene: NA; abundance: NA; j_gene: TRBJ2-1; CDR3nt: TGTGCCAGCAGTTTAGCCAGGGGAGCCAGCAATGAGCAGTTCTTC; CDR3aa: CASSLARGASNEQFF
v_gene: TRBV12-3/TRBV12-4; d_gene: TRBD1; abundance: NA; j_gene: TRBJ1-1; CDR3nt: TGTGCCAGCAGGGGACAGGGTTGGACTGAAGCTTTCTTT; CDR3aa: CASRGQGWTEAFF
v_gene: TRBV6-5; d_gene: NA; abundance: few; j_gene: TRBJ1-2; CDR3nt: TGTGCCAGCAGTTACTCTCGGGGGGCGCATGGCTACACCTTC; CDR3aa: CASSYSRGAHGYTF
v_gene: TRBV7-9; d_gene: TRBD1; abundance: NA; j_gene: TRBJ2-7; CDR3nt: TGTGCCAGCAGCCCAGGACAGGGCTTCAGCGAGCAGTACTTC; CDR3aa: CASSPGQGFSEQYF
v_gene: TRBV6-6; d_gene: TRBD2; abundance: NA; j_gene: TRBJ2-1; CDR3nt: TGTGCCAGCTCCCTAGCGGCGTACAATGAGCAGTTCTTC; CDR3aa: CASSLAAYNEQFF
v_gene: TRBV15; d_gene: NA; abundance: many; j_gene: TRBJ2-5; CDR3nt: TGTGCCACCAGTAAACAAGAGACCCAGTACTTC; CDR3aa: CATSKQETQYF
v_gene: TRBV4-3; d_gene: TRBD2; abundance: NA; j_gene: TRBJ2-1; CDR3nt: TGCGCCAGCAGCTCGACTAGCGGGAGCCATGAGCAGTTCTTC; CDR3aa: CASSSTSGSHEQFF
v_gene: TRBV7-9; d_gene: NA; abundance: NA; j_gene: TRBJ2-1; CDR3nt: TGTGCCAGCAGCTTAGACGTGAGTGAGCAGTTCTTC; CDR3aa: CASSLDVSEQFF
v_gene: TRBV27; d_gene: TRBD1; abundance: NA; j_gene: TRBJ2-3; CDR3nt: TGTGCCAGCAGTTCCCCGGGACAGGGGGTAACGCAGTATTTT; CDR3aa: CASSSPGQGVTQYF
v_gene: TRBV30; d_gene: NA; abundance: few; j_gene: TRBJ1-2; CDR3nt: TGTGCCTGGACGGACGGTGCTAACTATGGCTACACCTTC; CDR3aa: CAWTDGANYGYTF
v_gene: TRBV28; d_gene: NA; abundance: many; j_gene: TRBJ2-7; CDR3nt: TGTGCCACCGCCATCTACGAGCAGTACTTC; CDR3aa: CATAIYEQYF
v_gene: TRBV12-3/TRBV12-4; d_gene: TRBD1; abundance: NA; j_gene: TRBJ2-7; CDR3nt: TGTGCCAGCAGTCACCGGGACAGGGGTGTAGGGGAGCAGTACTTC; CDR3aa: CASSHRDRGVGEQYF
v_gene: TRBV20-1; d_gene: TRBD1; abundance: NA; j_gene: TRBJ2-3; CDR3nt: TGCAGTGCCCAAATGGGACAGGGTACAGATACGCAGTATTTT; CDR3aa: CSAQMGQGTDTQYF
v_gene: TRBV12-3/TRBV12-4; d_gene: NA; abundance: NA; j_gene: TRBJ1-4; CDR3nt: TGTGCCAGCAGTTCCGGGTGGACTAATGAAAAACTGTTTTTT; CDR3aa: CASSSGWTNEKLFF
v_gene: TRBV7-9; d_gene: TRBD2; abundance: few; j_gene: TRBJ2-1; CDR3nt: TGTGCCAGCAGCTTCTCGACTAATTCGGCGGGAGGGGACAATGAGCAGTTCTTC; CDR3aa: CASSFSTNSAGGDNEQFF
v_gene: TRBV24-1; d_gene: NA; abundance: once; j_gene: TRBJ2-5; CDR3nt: TGTGCCACCAGTGATCACTTCGGGACAATCGGGACCCAGTACTTC; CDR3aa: CATSDHFGTIGTQYF
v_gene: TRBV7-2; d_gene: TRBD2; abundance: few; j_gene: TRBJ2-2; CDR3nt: TGTGCCAGCAGGGGACTAGCGTCCGGGGAGCTGTTTTTT; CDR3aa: CASRGLASGELFF
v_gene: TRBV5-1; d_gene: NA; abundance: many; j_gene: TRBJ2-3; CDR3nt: TGCGCCAGCAGCGTATTCAGGGGAAGCGCAGATACGCAGTATTTT; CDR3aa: CASSVFRGSADTQYF
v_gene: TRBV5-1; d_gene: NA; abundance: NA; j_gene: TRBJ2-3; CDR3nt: TGCGCCAGCAGCTTGTGGGGCCGTGAAGATACGCAGTATTTT; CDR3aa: CASSLWGREDTQYF
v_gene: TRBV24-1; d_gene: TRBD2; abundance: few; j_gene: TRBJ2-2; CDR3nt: TGTGCCACCAGTGATCAAAAGGCGGGACTAGCGGGAGGAACCGGGGAGCTGTTTTTT; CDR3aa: CATSDQKAGLAGGTGELFF
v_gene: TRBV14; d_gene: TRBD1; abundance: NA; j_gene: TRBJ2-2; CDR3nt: TGTGCCAGCAGCCGCAGTTCTTTGGGACAGGGAAGGAGCGGGGAGCTGTTTTTT; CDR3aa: CASSRSSLGQGRSGELFF
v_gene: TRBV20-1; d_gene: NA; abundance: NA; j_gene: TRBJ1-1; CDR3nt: NA; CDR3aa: CSASGGQGAEAFFSAEAFF
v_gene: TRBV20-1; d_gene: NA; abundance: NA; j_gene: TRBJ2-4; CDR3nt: TGCAGTGCTAGTAGGGGCGGAAACATTCAGTACTTC; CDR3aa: CSASRGGNIQYF
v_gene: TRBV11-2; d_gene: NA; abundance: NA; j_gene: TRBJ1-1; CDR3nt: TGTGCCAGCAGCCTACCACATGACACTGAAGCTTTCTTT; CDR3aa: CASSLPHDTEAFF
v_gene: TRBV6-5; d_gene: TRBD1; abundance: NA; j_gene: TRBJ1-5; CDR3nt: TGTGCCAGCAGTTACTCGGCTCCGGGACAGGGCAATCAGCCCCAGCATTTT; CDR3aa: CASSYSAPGQGNQPQHF
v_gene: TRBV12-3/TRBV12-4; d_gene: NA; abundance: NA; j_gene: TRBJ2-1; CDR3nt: TGTGCCAGCAGTTTGTGGGAAACCGGATGGGGTGAGCAGTTCTTC; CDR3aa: CASSLWETGWGEQFF
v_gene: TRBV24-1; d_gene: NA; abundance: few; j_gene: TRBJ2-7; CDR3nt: TGTGCCACCAGTGACCCTGACATCTACGAGCAGTACTTC; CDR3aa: CATSDPDIYEQYF
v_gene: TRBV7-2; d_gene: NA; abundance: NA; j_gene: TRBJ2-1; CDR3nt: TGTGCCAGCAGCAAGGGACTCCTTTCACATGAGCAGTTCTTC; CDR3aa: CASSKGLLSHEQFF
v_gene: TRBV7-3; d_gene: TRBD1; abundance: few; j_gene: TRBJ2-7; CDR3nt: TGTGCCAGCAGCTTATACGGGACAGACCGCTACGAGCAGTACTTC; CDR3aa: CASSLYGTDRYEQYF
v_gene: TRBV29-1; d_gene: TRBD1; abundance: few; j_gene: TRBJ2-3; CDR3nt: TGCAGCGTTCCGCCGGACAGGGGGTTATTAGATACGCAGTATTTT; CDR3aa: CSVPPDRGLLDTQYF
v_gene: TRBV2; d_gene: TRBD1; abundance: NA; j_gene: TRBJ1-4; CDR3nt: TGTGCCAGCAGTACGGACAGGGGCATTGATGAAAAACTGTTTTTT; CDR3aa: CASSTDRGIDEKLFF
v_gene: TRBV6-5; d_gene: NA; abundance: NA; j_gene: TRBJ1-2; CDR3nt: TGTGCCAGCAGTTGGACGGAGAACTATGGCTACACCTTC; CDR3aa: CASSWTENYGYTF
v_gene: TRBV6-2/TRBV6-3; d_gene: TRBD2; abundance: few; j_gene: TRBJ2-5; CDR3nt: TGTGCCAGCAGTTACTCGAAGCGACTAGCGGAAGAGACCCAGTACTTC; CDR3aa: CASSYSKRLAEETQYF
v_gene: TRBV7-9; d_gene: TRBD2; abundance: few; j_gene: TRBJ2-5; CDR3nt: TGTGCCAGCAGCAAGGGACTAGAAGAGACCCAGTACTTC; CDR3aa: CASSKGLEETQYF
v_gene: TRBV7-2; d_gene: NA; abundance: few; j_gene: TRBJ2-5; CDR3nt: TGTGCCAGCAGCTTGGCGGATTGGCGGGAGACCCAGTACTTC; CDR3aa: CASSLADWRETQYF
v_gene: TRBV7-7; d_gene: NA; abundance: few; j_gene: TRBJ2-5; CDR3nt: TGTGTCACACGGTTCGGAGAGACCCAGTACTTC; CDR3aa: CVTRFGETQYF
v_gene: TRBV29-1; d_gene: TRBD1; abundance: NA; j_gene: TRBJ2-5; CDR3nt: TGCAGCGTTAATAACCCGGGACAGGTCCTAGAGACCCAGTACTTC; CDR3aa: CSVNNPGQVLETQYF
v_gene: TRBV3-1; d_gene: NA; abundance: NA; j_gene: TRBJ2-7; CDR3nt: TGTGCCAGCAGCCAAGAAGAATCCTACGAGCAGTACTTC; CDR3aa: CASSQEESYEQYF
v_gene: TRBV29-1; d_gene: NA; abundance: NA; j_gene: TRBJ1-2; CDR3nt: TGCAGCGCCCAAGACAGATTCTATGGCTACACCTTC; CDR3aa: CSAQDRFYGYTF
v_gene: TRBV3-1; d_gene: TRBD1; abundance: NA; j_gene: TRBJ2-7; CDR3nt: TGTGCCAGCAGCCAAGATATGGACAGGGGATACGAGCAGTACTTC; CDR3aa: CASSQDMDRGYEQYF
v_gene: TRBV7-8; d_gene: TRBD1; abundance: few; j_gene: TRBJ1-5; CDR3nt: TGTGCCAGCAGCTCGGACAGGCGTCAGCCCCAGCATTTT; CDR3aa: CASSSDRRQPQHF
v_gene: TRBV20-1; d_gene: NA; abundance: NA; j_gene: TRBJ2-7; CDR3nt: TGCAGTGCCCCTCGGGGTGTCGAGCAGTACTTC; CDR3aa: CSAPRGVEQYF
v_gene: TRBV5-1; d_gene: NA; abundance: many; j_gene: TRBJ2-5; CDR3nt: TGCGCCAGCATCGGGCCTCCTCAAGAGACCCAGTACTTC; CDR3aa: CASIGPPQETQYF
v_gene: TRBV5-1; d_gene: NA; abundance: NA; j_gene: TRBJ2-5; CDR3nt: TGCGCCAGCAGCACAGGGATGGAGACCCAGTACTTC; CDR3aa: CASSTGMETQYF
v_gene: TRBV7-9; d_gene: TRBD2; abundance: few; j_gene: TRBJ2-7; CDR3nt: TGTGCCAGCAGCTCCCCTGGCAGGGACTATCGGGGGGGTTCCTACGAGCAGTACTTC; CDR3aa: CASSSPGRDYRGGSYEQYF
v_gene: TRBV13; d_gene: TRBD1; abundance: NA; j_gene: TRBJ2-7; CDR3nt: TGTGCCAGCAGCCGGAACAGGGGTGGGTACGAGCAGTACTTC; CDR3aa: CASSRNRGGYEQYF